This TCR beta chain is from a study of control samples from healthy donors and cancer patients. CDR3 length: 13 residues. The germline V and J ends were trimmed by 5 bases and 5 bases, with 12 bases remaining between them. Germline V gene lookup returns CDR1 SGHTA and CDR2 FQGNSA. Method: immunoSEQ multiplex PCR; TCRdb's copy keeps in-frame clones and lacks some. The data contain around 99,000 clones, roughly 90% of them singletons. This sequence was found in a woman in her 50s in good health. V and J are TRBV7-2 and TRBJ1-1; D unclear. Sequenced: blood. CDR3 coding DNA: TGTGCCAGCAGCCACCCGCTTCGAACTGAAGCTTTCTTT. It yields the protein CASSHPLRTEAFF.